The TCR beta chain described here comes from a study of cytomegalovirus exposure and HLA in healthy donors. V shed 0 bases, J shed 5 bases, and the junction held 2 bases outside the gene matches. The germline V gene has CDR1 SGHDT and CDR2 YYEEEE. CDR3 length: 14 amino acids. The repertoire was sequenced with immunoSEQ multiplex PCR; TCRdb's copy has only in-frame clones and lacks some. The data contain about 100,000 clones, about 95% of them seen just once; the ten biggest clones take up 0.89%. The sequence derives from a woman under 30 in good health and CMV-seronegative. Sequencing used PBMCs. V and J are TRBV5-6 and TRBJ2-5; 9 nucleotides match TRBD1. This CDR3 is CASSLDRGLETQYF. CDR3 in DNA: TGTGCCAGCAGCTTGGACAGGGGGCTTGAGACCCAGTACTTC.